Here is one T cell receptor (beta chain) with its context. The data derive from a study of OX40 agonist ivuxolimab in advanced cancers. CDR3 length: 14 residues. V lost 2 bases and J 8 bases, leaving 13 bases between the germline ends. From germline, CDR1 is MNHEY and CDR2 SMNVEV (reference sequence). Only in-frame clones appear in the TCRdb table, and some are missing; sequencing was by immunoSEQ multiplex PCR. The sample has approximately 94,000 clones, roughly nine tenths seen once. Sequencing was performed on CD4+ or CD8+ T cells sorted from blood, taken in a trial of the OX40 agonist ivuxolimab. This chain uses TRBV27 with TRBJ1-5; D might be TRBD1 (5 bases). This TCR derives from an adult with an advanced solid tumor such as melanoma, head and neck, liver or kidney cancer. CDR3 sequence reads: CASSLRGVKEPQHF. CDR3 bases: TGTGCCAGCAGTTTACGGGGGGTAAAGGAGCCCCAGCATTTT.